The next 27 T cell receptor beta chains were all read from a single sample in a study of cytomegalovirus exposure and HLA in healthy donors. With 60 Vbeta and 13 Jbeta primers, the PCR was carried out. Repertoires were generated with immunoSEQ multiplex PCR, while TCRdb's copy carries only in-frame clones and drops some. This sample carries about 170,000 clones, around four fifths of them seen once, and the ten largest clones take more than 1%. Sequencing was carried out using PBMCs. Receptors were obtained from a boy aged 2 to 10 in good health and CMV-seronegative.

The chain couples TRBV11-3 to TRBJ2-3; a weak D match, TRBD2 (6 bases). V was cut by 3 bases and J by 11 bases, with 9 bases left in between. The CDR3 length is 11 residues. Looked up from germline, CDR1 is SGHNT and CDR2 is YENEEA. In nucleotides, the CDR3 is TGTGCCAGCAGCTTGGGCGGGGTGCAGTATTTT. Its translation: CASSLGGVQYF.

The chain employs TRBV4-2 and TRBJ2-2; 7 bases fit TRBD2. Germline-derived CDR1 and CDR2 are LGHNA and YNFKEQ. Trimming removed 0 bases from V and 6 bases from J; junction bases left unmatched: 7. The CDR3 length is 16 residues. The CDR3 nucleotides are TGTGCCAGCAGCCAAGATCTGGGGGGGTCCCCCGGGGAGCTGTTTTTT. It encodes CASSQDLGGSPGELFF.

The chain carries TRBV7-2 and TRBJ1-2, with 9 bases lining up with TRBD1. V gave up 3 bases and J gave up 8 bases; unmatched junction bases: 7. The CDR3 is 14 residues long. Looked up from germline, CDR1 is SGHTA and CDR2 is FQGNSA. CDR3 region: CASSLTWTGVGYTF. The CDR3 DNA sequence: TGTGCCAGCAGCTTGACCTGGACAGGGGTAGGCTACACCTTC. Combining the CDR3 with reference TRBV7-2 and TRBJ1-2 gives the whole variable domain GAGVSQSPSNKVTEKGKDVELRCDPISGHTALYWYRQSLGQGLEFLIYFQGNSAPDKSGLPSDRFSAERTGGSVSTLTIQRTQQEDSAVYLCASSLTWTGVGYTFGSGTRLTVV.

This chain connects TRBV12-5 to TRBJ2-1; 13 nucleotides line up with TRBD2. V gave up 6 bases and J gave up 4 bases; unmatched junction bases: 3. Germline V gene lookup returns CDR1 LGHNT and CDR2 FRNRAP. The CDR3 has 15 amino acids. DNA for the CDR3: TGTGCTAGTGGGCTGGGACTAGCGGGATACAATGAGCAGTTCTTC. It encodes CASGLGLAGYNEQFF.

The rearrangement uses TRBV2 and TRBJ2-2, with TRBD1 identical over 10 bases. The V and J ends lost 5 bases and 6 bases, in that order; junction bases with no gene match: 6. CDR1 is SNHLY and CDR2 is FYNNEI in the germline V gene. This CDR3 has 15 amino acids. The CDR3, as DNA: TGTGCCAGCAGTATCCGACAGGGGGCTCCCGGGGAGCTGTTTTTT. Its translation: CASSIRQGAPGELFF.

This chain uses TRBV5-1 with TRBJ1-1; 7 positions match TRBD1. The germline V gene encodes CDR1 SGHRS and CDR2 YFSETQ. The V gene end was trimmed by 0 bases and the J gene end by 5 bases; junction bases not matched to a gene: 10. This CDR3 contains 16 residues. CDR3 residues: CASSLVPVQGNTEAFF. The CDR3, as DNA: TGCGCCAGCAGCTTGGTTCCCGTACAGGGGAATACTGAAGCTTTCTTT.

V is TRBV29-1 and J is TRBJ2-7; 14 bases align to TRBD2. Germline loops: CDR1 SQVTM, CDR2 ANQGSEA. The J segment lost 0 bases and the V segment lost 6 bases, leaving 7 bases of the junction unmatched. The CDR3 covers 16 residues. The CDR3 sequence is CSVAGTSGGASYEQYF. The CDR3 DNA reads TGCAGCGTCGCCGGGACTAGCGGGGGAGCCTCCTACGAGCAGTACTTC.

The rearrangement uses TRBV6-1 and TRBJ1-4, with 8 bases matching TRBD1. Germline V gene sequence: CDR1 MNHNS, CDR2 SASEGT. Unmatched junction bases numbered 5, after V lost 3 bases and J lost 5 bases. CDR3 length: 15 amino acids. The CDR3 nucleotides read TGTGCCAGCAGTGACGACAGGGGCGGGAATGAAAAACTGTTTTTT. Amino acid sequence: CASSDDRGGNEKLFF.

This clone has only a few counts. The chain joins TRBV18 to TRBJ1-1, with D perhaps TRBD1 (6 bases). Germline CDR1 and CDR2: KGHSH and LQKENI. The CDR3 has 16 amino acids. V lost 2 bases and J lost 5, with 18 bases in between. In DNA form, the CDR3 reads TGTGCCAGCTCACCAAATCAGGGGTATGAAAGGACTGAAGCTTTCTTT. Residues: CASSPNQGYERTEAFF.

The chain links TRBV15 to TRBJ2-1; D possibly corresponds to TRBD2 (5 bases). CDR3 length: 19 residues. V lost 0 bases and J 4 bases, leaving 22 bases between the germline ends. Germline lookup yields CDR1 LNHNV and CDR2 YYDKDF (reference sequence). For the CDR3, the DNA is TGTGCCACCAGCAGAGAGGTAGGGCGGAACGGAGGACCTTACAATGAGCAGTTCTTC. It codes for CATSREVGRNGGPYNEQFF.

CDR3 residues: CASSISTGTGVEGYTF. The CDR3 DNA is TGTGCCAGTAGTATTTCCACCGGGACAGGGGTGGAGGGCTACACCTTC. The chain combines TRBV19 with TRBJ1-2; TRBD1 agrees at 10 bases. V shed 3 bases and J 8 bases; nucleotides not matched to a gene: 12. From germline, CDR1 is LNHDA and CDR2 SQIVND (reference sequence). The length of the CDR3 is 16 residues.

CDR3 nucleotide sequence: TGTGCCAGCAGACCTACAGGGAGTCAGCCCCAGCATTTT. The encoded protein is CASRPTGSQPQHF. The genes are TRBV6-6 and TRBJ1-5; maybe TRBD1 (6 bases). V was trimmed by 6 bases and J by 6 bases, leaving 12 bases between them. Germline V gene data show CDR1 as MNHNY and CDR2 as SVGAGI (reference sequence). The CDR3 extends over 13 amino acids.

V gene TRBV5-1 combines with J gene TRBJ2-3; D is possibly TRBD1 (6 bases). CDR1 is SGHRS and CDR2 is YFSETQ in the germline V gene. The CDR3 totals 11 residues. Trimming removed 4 bases at V and 6 bases at J, with 6 bases between. Here the CDR3 reads CASSQGDTQYF. The CDR3 DNA follows: TGCGCCAGCAGCCAGGGGGATACGCAGTATTTT.

The chain recombines TRBV12-5 with TRBJ1-3; TRBD1 is a possible D gene (6 bases). This CDR3 comprises 16 residues. V was cut by 2 bases and J by 6 bases, with 17 bases left in between. CDR1 LGHNT and CDR2 FRNRAP come from the germline V gene. Here the CDR3 reads CASGLPSTQGLNTIYF. The CDR3 nucleotides read TGTGCTAGTGGTTTGCCGTCCACACAGGGTTTAAACACCATATATTTT.

The chain recombines TRBV6-6 with TRBJ1-5, with 8 bases identical to TRBD1. After removal of 5 bases from V and 5 bases from J, the junction contained 2 bases not matched to a gene. Germline loops: CDR1 MNHNY, CDR2 SVGAGI (reference sequence). The CDR3 consists of 13 residues. CDR3 loop: CASSGQGYQPQHF. The CDR3 DNA reads as TGTGCCAGCAGTGGACAGGGATATCAGCCCCAGCATTTT.

This clone was seen only once. The chain combines TRBV5-1 with TRBJ1-1, with D tentatively TRBD1 (5 bases). This CDR3 spans 15 amino acids. The germline V and J ends were trimmed by 4 bases and 0 bases, with 13 bases remaining between them. CDR1 SGHRS and CDR2 YFSETQ come from the germline V gene. The CDR3 is CASSLGGTMNTEAFF. Written as DNA, the CDR3 is TGCGCCAGCAGCCTGGGCGGGACCATGAACACTGAAGCTTTCTTT.

The CDR3 reads CASSALSGGLGGLNTEAFF. For the CDR3, the DNA is TGTGCCAGCAGCGCGTTAAGCGGGGGTTTGGGGGGGCTGAACACTGAAGCTTTCTTT. The chain recombines TRBV9 with TRBJ1-1, with D possibly matching TRBD1 (6 bases). The CDR3 contains 19 residues. Looked up from germline, CDR1 is SGDLS and CDR2 is YYNGEE. The germline V and J ends were trimmed by 3 bases and 0 bases, with 24 bases remaining between them.

This clone was seen more than once but under ten times. The chain employs TRBV7-2 and TRBJ1-1, with 7 bases matching TRBD1. Germline CDR1 and CDR2: SGHTA and FQGNSA. The ends lost 3 bases at V and 3 bases at J; junction bases unmatched: 1. The CDR3 is made up of 13 amino acids. The CDR3 DNA reads as TGTGCCAGCAGCTTCGACAGGGACACTGAAGCTTTCTTT. Residues: CASSFDRDTEAFF.

The rearrangement uses TRBV9 and TRBJ2-3; 9 nucleotides line up with TRBD1. CDR3 length equals 16 residues. V shed 1 base and J 2 bases; nucleotides not matched to a gene: 5. From germline, CDR1 is SGDLS and CDR2 YYNGEE. The CDR3 loop reads CASSVSGTGITDTQYF. In DNA, the CDR3 is TGTGCCAGCAGCGTAAGCGGGACAGGGATCACAGATACGCAGTATTTT.

The chain has TRBV5-4 and TRBJ2-7, with 7 bases lining up with TRBD1. CDR1 and CDR2 (germline): SGHNT, YYREEE (reference sequence). CDR3 length: 13 residues. V lost 3 bases to trimming and J lost 2 bases; unmatched junction nucleotides: 2. CDR3 amino acids: CASSSQGTYEQYV. The CDR3 DNA is TGTGCCAGCAGCTCACAGGGGACCTACGAGCAGTACGTC.

The sample holds one count of this clone. V and J are TRBV2 and TRBJ2-7; 8 bases fit TRBD1. The CDR3 is made up of 15 amino acids. J was trimmed by 2 bases and V by 4 bases; bases with no gene match: 7. CDR1 and CDR2 from the germline V gene are SNHLY and FYNNEI. The CDR3 sequence is CASSVARTGPYEQYF. The CDR3 DNA is TGTGCCAGCAGTGTCGCCCGGACAGGGCCCTACGAGCAGTACTTC.

The chain recombines TRBV5-6 with TRBJ2-3; D gene ambiguous. CDR3 size: 15 residues. Looked up from germline, CDR1 is SGHDT and CDR2 is YYEEEE. The V end was cut by 0 bases, the J end by 6 bases, with 14 bases between. This chain's CDR3 is CASSLAGRIGDTQYF. The CDR3 bases are TGTGCCAGCAGCTTGGCCGGTCGAATCGGGGATACGCAGTATTTT.

The chain is built from TRBV9 and TRBJ2-1; TRBD2 agrees at 8 bases. Germline V lookup: CDR1 SGDLS, CDR2 YYNGEE. CDR3 length: 15 residues. J lost 3 bases, V lost 7 bases, and 9 bases had no gene match. The CDR3 nucleotides read TGTGCCAGCGGGACCGGGACTAGTATCTACAATGAGCAGTTCTTC. It codes for CASGTGTSIYNEQFF.

The chain carries TRBV4-2 and TRBJ2-3; possibly TRBD1 for D (6 bases). Deletions cut 0 bases from V and 2 bases from J, with 12 bases between. This CDR3 has 16 residues. Germline values: CDR1 LGHNA, CDR2 YNFKEQ. In DNA form, the CDR3 reads TGTGCCAGCAGCCAAGATTTGGGACAATCCACAGATACGCAGTATTTT. Protein sequence: CASSQDLGQSTDTQYF.

For this clone: The sample has other DNA sequences that encode this CDR3 too. V is TRBV5-1 and J is TRBJ2-1, with D possibly TRBD2 on 6 matching bases. Germline values: CDR1 SGHRS, CDR2 YFSETQ. The CDR3 sequence is 13 residues long. The V gene lost 2 bases and the J gene lost 6 bases, with 9 bases spanning the gap. CDR3 amino acids: CASSLGLSNEQFF. DNA of the CDR3: TGCGCCAGCAGCTTAGGACTATCCAATGAGCAGTTCTTC.

This clone was detected a few times. The rearrangement uses TRBV12-5 and TRBJ2-7; 11 positions agree with TRBD2. CDR3 length: 18 amino acids. Trimming at V came to 3 bases and at J to 2 bases, leaving 12 bases not matched to a gene. CDR1 and CDR2 from the germline V gene are LGHNT and FRNRAP. The CDR3 region has the DNA TGTGCTAGTGGTTTAGGATCCCTAGCGGGAGGAACTACCTACGAGCAGTACTTC. This encodes CASGLGSLAGGTTYEQYF. Drawing the rest from reference TRBV12-5 and TRBJ2-7, the complete variable domain is DARVTQTPRHKVTEMGQEVTMRCQPILGHNTVFWYRQTMMQGLELLAYFRNRAPLDDSGMPKDRFSAEMPDATLATLKIQPSEPRDSAVYFCASGLGSLAGGTTYEQYFGPGTRLTVT.

The chain links TRBV5-1 to TRBJ1-4; 7 bases align to TRBD1. V shed 5 bases and J 0 bases; nucleotides not matched to a gene: 4. The V gene's germline CDR1 is SGHRS and CDR2 YFSETQ. CDR3 size: 15 residues. Here the CDR3 reads CASSSTGTTNEKLFF. In DNA form, the CDR3 reads TGCGCCAGCAGTTCGACAGGGACAACTAATGAAAAACTGTTTTTT.